Listed below are T cell receptor beta chains from one sample, sequenced in a study of control samples from healthy donors and cancer patients. Using immunoSEQ multiplex PCR, the repertoire was profiled, and TCRdb retains in-frame clones only, with some absent. The sample records under 450,000 clones, approximately 90% being singletons. The sample comprised PBMCs. The receptor source for this set is a man in his forties or fifties with head and neck cancer. The CDR3 runs from the conserved cysteine through the conserved F or W. A D gene is named only where the DNA matches it firmly. The listing skips clone size in some rows; elsewhere it reads once, few, many or a size class.

size,V,J,length,D,CDR3,DNA
-,TRBV7-2,TRBJ2-5,14,TRBD2,CASTRTSGLETQYF,TGTGCCAGCACCCGTACTAGCGGCCTAGAGACCCAGTACTTC
-,TRBV3-1/TRBV3-2,TRBJ2-3,15,-,CASSQDRVGTDTQYF,TGTGCCAGCAGCCAAGATCGTGTGGGCACAGATACGCAGTATTTT
-,TRBV18,TRBJ2-5,14,TRBD1,CASSLRQGQETQYF,TGTGCCAGCTCACTACGACAGGGACAAGAGACCCAGTACTTC
-,TRBV10-3,TRBJ1-2,11,-,CAISAAGGYTF,TGTGCCATCAGTGCTGCCGGCGGCTACACCTTC
-,TRBV6-6,TRBJ2-5,15,-,CASSYSWNGQETQYF,TGTGCCAGCAGTTACTCGTGGAACGGCCAAGAGACCCAGTACTTC
-,TRBV6-2/TRBV6-3,TRBJ1-2,13,TRBD1,CASSRQGDYGYTF,TGTGCCAGCAGCCGACAGGGAGACTATGGCTACACCTTC
-,TRBV2,TRBJ2-1,15,-,CASSVRVGSYNEQFF,TGTGCCAGCAGTGTCAGGGTGGGCTCCTACAATGAGCAGTTCTTC
few,TRBV28,TRBJ2-2,13,-,CASSFSGAGELFF,TGTGCCAGCAGTTTTTCGGGGGCCGGGGAGCTGTTTTTT
-,TRBV19,TRBJ1-4,16,TRBD1,CASSGRTGQGNEKLFF,TGTGCCAGTAGTGGAAGAACCGGACAGGGGAATGAAAAACTGTTTTTT
once,TRBV29-1,TRBJ1-1,13,-,CSAGSGGDTEAFF,TGCAGCGCCGGGTCTGGAGGAGACACTGAAGCTTTCTTT
-,TRBV7-3,TRBJ2-1,16,TRBD2,CASSLGSGGSYNEQFF,TGTGCCAGCAGCTTGGGAAGCGGGGGGTCCTACAATGAGCAGTTCTTC